The sequence of this T cell receptor (beta chain) was determined in a study of blood T cell repertoires in COVID-19. Study-level information: Samples came from the United States, Italy and Spain, spanning acute and convalescent COVID-19. T cells, B-cell-depleted T cells, or PBMCs provided the cDNA or gDNA that served as material.

The table lists this clone with a count of one. Original processing notes: Amplification of reference gene primers was used by the study to estimate nucleated cell counts. Generated by immunoSEQ multiplex PCR, the TCRdb table keeps only in-frame clones and is missing some. Clonal size and the V and J genes are those of that table, whereas D and trimming came from the DNA. The sample gives under 130,000 clones, roughly nine tenths of which show up once; about 15% is in the top ten. Germline assignment: CDR1 SGHTA and CDR2 FQGNSA. The length of the CDR3 is 14 residues. Trimming took off 8 bases at V and 1 base at J, with 12 bases between the two ends.

The sequence came from a woman of 80 years or more in a cohort sampled during active COVID-19. V is TRBV7-2 and J is TRBJ2-1, with TRBD1 as a possible D gene (6 bases). The source material was peripheral blood. The CDR3 loop is CASHSQGSYNEQFF. CDR3 in DNA: TGTGCCAGCCACTCGCAGGGGTCCTACAATGAGCAGTTCTTC.